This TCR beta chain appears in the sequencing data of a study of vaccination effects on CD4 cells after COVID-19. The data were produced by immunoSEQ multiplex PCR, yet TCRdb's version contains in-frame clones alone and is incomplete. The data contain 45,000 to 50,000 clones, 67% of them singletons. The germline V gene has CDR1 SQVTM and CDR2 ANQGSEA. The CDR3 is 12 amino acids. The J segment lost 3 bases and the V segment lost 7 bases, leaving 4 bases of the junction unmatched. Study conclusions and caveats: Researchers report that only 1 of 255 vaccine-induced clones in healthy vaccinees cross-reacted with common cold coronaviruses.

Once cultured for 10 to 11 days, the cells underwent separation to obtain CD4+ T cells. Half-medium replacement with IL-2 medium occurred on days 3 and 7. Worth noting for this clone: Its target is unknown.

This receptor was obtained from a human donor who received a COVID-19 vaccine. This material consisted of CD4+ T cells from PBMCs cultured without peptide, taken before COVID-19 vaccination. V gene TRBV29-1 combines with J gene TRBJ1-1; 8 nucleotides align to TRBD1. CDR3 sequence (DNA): TGCAGCGCCGCACAGGGGGACACTGAAGCTTTCTTT. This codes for CSAAQGDTEAFF.